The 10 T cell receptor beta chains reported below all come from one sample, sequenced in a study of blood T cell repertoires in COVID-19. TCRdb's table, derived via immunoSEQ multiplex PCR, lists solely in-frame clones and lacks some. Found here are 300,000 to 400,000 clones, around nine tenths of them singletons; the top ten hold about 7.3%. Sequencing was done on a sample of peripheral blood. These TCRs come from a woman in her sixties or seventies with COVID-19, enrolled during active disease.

CDR3 sequence (DNA): TGTGCCAGCAGTCGGGGAACCTCCTATAATTCACCCCTCCACTTT. Its translation is CASSRGTSYNSPLHF. The V gene is TRBV5-6, the J gene TRBJ1-6; D remains ambiguous. The CDR3 has 15 amino acids. With 5 bases removed from V and 0 bases from J, the gap between germline ends came to 9 bases. CDR1 SGHDT and CDR2 YYEEEE come from the germline V gene.

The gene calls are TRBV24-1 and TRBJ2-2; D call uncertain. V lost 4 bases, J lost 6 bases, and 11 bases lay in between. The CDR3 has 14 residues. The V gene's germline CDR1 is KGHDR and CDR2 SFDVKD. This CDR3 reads CATSDSGRSGELFF. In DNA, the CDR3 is TGTGCCACCAGTGACTCAGGTCGGTCCGGGGAGCTGTTTTTT.

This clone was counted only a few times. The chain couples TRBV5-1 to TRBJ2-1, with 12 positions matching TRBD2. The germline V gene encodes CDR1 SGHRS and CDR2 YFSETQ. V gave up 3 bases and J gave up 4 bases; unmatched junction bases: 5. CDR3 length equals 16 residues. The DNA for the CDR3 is TGCGCCAGCAGCTCCTGGACTAGCGGGGAGTACAATGAGCAGTTCTTC. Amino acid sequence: CASSSWTSGEYNEQFF. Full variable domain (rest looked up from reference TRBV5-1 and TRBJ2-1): KAGVTQTPRYLIKTRGQQVTLSCSPISGHRSVSWYQQTPGQGLQFLFEYFSETQRNKGNFPGRFSGRQFSNSRSEMNVSTLELGDSALYLCASSSWTSGEYNEQFFGPGTRLTVL.

CDR3 bases: TGTGCCATCAGTGAGTCCGGGACTAGCGCCAATGAGCAGTTCTTC. Translating it yields CAISESGTSANEQFF. The chain has TRBV10-3 and TRBJ2-1; 10 bases match TRBD2. Germline V CDR1 and CDR2: ENHRY, SYGVKD. The V and J ends lost 0 bases and 6 bases, in that order; junction bases with no gene match: 2. The CDR3 contains 15 residues.

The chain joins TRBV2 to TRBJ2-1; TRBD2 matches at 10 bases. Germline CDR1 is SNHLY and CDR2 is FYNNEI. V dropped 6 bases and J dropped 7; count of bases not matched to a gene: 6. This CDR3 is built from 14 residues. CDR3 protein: CASRERGGRNEQFF. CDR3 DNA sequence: TGTGCCAGCAGGGAGCGGGGGGGCCGGAATGAGCAGTTCTTC.

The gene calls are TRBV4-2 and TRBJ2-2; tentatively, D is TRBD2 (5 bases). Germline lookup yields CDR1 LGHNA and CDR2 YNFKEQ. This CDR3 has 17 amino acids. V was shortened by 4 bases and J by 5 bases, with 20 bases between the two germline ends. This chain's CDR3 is CASSLGTGIRGTGELFF. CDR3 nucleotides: TGTGCCAGCAGCCTCGGCACGGGGATAAGAGGGACCGGGGAGCTGTTTTTT.

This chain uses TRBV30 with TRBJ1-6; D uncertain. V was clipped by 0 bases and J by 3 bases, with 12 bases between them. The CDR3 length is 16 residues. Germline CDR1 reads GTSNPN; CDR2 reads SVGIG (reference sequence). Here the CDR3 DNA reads TGTGCCTGGAGTGTACGACAATTAAACTATAATTCACCCCTCCACTTT. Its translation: CAWSVRQLNYNSPLHF.

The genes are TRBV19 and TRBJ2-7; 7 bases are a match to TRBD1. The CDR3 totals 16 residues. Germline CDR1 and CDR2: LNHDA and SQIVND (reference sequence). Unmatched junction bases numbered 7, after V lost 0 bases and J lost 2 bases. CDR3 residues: CASSIDLAGGTYEQYF. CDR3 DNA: TGTGCCAGTAGTATAGATTTGGCAGGGGGAACCTACGAGCAGTACTTC.

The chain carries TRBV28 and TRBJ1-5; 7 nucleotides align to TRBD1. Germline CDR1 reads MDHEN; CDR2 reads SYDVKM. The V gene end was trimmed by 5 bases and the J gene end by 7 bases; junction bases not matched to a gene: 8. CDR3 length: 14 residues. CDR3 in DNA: TGTGCCAGCAGTGCCGACAGGGCGGGCCAGCCCCAGCATTTT. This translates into CASSADRAGQPQHF.

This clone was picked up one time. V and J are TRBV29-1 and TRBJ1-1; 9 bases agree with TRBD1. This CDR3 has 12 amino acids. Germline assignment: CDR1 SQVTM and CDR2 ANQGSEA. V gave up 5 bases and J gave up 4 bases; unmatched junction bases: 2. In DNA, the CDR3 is TGCAGCGTTTTGGACAGGGGCACTGAAGCTTTCTTT. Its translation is CSVLDRGTEAFF.